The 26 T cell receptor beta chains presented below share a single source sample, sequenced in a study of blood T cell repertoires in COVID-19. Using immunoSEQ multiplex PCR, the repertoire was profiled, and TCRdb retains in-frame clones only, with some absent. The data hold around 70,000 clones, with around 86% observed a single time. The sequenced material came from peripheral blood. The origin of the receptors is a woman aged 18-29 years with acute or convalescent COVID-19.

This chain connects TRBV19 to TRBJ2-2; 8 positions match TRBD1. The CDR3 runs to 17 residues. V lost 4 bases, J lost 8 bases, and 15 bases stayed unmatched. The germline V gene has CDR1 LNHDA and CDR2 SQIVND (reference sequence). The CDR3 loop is CASSTPGGQGVRGELFF. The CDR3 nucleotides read TGTGCCAGTAGTACGCCCGGCGGACAGGGCGTCAGGGGGGAGCTGTTTTTT.

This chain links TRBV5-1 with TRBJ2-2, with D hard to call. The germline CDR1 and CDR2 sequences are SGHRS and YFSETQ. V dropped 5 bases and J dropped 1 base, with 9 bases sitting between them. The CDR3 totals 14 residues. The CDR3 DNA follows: TGCGCCAGCAGAGAGCAAATGAACACCGGGGAGCTGTTTTTT. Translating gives CASREQMNTGELFF.

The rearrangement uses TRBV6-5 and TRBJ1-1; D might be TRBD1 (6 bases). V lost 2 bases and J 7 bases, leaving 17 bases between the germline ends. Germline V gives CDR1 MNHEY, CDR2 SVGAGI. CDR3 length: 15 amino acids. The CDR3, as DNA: TGTGCCAGCAGTTACCAGAGGACAGCTGGTATTGAAGCTTTCTTT. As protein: CASSYQRTAGIEAFF.

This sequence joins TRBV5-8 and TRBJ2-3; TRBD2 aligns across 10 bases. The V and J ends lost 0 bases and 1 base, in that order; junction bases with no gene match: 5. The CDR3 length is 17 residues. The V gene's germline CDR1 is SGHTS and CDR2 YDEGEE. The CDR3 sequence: CASSLGVLAGGTDTQYF. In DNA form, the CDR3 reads TGTGCCAGCAGCTTGGGCGTGCTAGCGGGAGGCACAGATACGCAGTATTTT.

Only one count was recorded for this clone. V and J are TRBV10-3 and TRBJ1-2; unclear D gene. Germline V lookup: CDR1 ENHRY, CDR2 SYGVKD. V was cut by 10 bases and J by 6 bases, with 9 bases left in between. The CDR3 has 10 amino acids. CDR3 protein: CATGVNGYTF. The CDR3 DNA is TGTGCCACCGGAGTCAATGGCTACACCTTC.

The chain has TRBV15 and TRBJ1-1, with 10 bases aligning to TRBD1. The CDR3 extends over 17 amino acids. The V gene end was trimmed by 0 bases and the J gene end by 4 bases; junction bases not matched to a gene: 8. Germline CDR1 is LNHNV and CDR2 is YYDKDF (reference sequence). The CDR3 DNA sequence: TGTGCCACCAGCAGAGAGATCTGGGGGGACAGGGGCACTGAAGCTTTCTTT. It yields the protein CATSREIWGDRGTEAFF.

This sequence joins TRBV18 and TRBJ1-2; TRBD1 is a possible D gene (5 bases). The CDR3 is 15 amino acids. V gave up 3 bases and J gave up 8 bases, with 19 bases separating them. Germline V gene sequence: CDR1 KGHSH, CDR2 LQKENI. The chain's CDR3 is CASSPAESGLRGYTF. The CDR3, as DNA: TGTGCCAGCTCACCTGCCGAATCGGGACTGCGGGGCTACACCTTC.

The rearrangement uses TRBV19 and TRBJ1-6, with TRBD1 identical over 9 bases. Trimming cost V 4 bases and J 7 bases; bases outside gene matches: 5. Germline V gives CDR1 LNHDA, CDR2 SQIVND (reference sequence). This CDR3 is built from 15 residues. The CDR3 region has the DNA TGTGCCAGTAGTAGTACCGGGACAGGGAATTCACCCCTCCACTTT. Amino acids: CASSSTGTGNSPLHF. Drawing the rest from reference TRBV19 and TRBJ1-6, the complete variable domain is DGGITQSPKYLFRKEGQNVTLSCEQNLNHDAMYWYRQDPGQGLRLIYYSQIVNDFQKGDIAEGYSVSREKKESFPLTVTSAQKNPTAFYLCASSSTGTGNSPLHFGNGTRLTVT.

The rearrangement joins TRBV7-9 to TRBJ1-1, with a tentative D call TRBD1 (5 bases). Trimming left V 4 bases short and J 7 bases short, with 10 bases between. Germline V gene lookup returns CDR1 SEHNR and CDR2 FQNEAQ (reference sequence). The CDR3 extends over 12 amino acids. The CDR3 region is CASSSRDGEAFF. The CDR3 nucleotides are TGTGCCAGCAGCTCCAGGGATGGTGAAGCTTTCTTT.

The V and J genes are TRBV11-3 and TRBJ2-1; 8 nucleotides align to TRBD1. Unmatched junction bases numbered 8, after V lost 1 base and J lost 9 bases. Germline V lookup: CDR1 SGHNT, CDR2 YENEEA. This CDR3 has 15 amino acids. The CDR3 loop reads CASSLGTGYHSEQFF. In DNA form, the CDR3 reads TGTGCCAGCAGCTTAGGGACAGGGTACCACAGTGAGCAGTTCTTC.

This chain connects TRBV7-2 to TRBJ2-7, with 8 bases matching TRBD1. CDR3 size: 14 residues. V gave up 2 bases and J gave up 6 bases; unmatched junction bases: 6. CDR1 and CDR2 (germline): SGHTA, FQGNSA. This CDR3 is CASSLRAGGVEQYF. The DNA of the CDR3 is TGTGCCAGCAGCTTACGGGCAGGGGGCGTCGAGCAGTACTTC.

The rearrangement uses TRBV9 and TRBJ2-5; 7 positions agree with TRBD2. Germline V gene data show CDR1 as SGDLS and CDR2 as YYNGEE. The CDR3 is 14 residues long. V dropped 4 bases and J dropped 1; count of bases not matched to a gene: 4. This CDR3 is CASSRSGSQETQYF. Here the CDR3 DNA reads TGTGCCAGCAGCCGTAGCGGGTCCCAAGAGACCCAGTACTTC.

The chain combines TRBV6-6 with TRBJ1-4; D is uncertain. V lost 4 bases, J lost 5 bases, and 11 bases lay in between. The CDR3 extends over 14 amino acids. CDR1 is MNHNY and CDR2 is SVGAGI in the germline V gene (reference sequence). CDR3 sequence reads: CASSWSSVNEKLFF. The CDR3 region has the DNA TGTGCCAGCAGTTGGTCCAGTGTAAATGAAAAACTGTTTTTT.

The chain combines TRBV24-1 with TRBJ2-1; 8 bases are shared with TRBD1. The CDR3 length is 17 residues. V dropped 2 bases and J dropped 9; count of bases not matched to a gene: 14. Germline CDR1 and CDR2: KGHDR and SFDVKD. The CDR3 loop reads CATSDSTGGSTWGEQFF. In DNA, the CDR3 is TGTGCCACCAGTGATTCCACAGGGGGTAGTACATGGGGTGAGCAGTTCTTC.

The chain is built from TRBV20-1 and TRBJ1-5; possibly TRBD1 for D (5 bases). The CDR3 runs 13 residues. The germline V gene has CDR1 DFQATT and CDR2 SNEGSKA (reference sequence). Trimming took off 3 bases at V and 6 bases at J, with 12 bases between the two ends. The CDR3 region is CSASFGGGQPQHF. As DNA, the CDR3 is TGCAGTGCTAGTTTCGGGGGTGGTCAGCCCCAGCATTTT.

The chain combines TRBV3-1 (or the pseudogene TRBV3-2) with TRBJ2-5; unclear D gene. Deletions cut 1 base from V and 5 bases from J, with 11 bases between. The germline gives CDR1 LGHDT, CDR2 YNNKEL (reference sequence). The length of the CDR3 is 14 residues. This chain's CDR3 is CASSQGTPIETQYF. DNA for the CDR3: TGTGCCAGCAGCCAAGGCACTCCCATCGAGACCCAGTACTTC.

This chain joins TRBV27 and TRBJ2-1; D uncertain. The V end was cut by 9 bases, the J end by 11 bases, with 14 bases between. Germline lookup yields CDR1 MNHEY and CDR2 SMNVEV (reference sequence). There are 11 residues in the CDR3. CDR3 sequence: CASSNGLQQFF. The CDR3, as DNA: TGTGCCAGTTCAAATGGGCTGCAGCAGTTCTTC.

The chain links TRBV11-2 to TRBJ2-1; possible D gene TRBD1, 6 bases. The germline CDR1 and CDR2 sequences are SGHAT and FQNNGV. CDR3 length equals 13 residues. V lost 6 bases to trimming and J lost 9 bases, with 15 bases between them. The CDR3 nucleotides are TGTGCCAGCAGTCTCACAGGGCAGGCTGAGCAGTTCTTC. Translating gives CASSLTGQAEQFF.

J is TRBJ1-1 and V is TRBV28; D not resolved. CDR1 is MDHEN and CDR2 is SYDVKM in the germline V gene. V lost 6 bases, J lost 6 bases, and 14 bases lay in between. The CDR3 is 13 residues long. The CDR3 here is CASRSGIGAEAFF. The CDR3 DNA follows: TGTGCCAGCAGGTCGGGGATCGGCGCTGAAGCTTTCTTT.

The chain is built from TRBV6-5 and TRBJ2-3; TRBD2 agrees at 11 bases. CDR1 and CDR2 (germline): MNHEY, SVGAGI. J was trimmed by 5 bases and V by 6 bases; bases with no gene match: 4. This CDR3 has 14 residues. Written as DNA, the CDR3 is TGTGCCAGCAGAGTAGCGGGGGGGCAAGATACGCAGTATTTT. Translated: CASRVAGGQDTQYF.

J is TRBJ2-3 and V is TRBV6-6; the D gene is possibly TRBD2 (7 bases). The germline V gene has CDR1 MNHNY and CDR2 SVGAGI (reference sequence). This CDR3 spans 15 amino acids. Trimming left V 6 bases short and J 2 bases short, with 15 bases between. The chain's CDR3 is CASSGGPISTDTQYF. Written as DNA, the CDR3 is TGTGCCAGCAGCGGGGGGCCCATCTCCACAGATACGCAGTATTTT.

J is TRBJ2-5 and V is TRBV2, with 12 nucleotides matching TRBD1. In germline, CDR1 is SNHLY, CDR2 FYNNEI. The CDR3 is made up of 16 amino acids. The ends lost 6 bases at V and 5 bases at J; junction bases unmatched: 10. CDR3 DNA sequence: TGTGCCAGCAGGCCAGGGACAGGGGGCGGATTGGAGACCCAGTACTTC. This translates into CASRPGTGGGLETQYF.

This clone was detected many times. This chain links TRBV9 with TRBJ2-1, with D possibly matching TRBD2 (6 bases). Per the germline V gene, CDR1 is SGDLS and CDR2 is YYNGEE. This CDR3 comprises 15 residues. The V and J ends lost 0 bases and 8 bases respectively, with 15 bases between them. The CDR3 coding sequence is TGTGCCAGCAGCGTAGAGCATCGTCCGGGGGATGAGCAGTTCTTC. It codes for CASSVEHRPGDEQFF.

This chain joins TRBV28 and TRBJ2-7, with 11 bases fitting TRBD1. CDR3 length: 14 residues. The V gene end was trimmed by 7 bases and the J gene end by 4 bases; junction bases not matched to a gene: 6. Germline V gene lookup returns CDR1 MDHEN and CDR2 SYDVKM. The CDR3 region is CASNPGQGAYEQYF. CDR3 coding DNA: TGTGCCAGCAACCCTGGACAGGGGGCTTACGAGCAGTACTTC.

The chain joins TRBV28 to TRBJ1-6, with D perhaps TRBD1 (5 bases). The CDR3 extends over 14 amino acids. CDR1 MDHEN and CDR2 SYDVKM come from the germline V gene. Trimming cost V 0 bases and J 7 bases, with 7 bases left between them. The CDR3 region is CASSLWQGNSPLHF. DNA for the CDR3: TGTGCCAGCAGTTTATGGCAGGGCAATTCACCCCTCCACTTT.

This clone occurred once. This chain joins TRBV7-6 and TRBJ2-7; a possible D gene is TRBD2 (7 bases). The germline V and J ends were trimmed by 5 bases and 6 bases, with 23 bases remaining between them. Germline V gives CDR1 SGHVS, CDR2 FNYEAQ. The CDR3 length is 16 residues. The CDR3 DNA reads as TGTGCCAGCAGCCCCAAGGGGGGGGCCTTTCGGTTCGAGCAGTACTTC. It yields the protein CASSPKGGAFRFEQYF.